This TCR beta chain was observed in a study of cytomegalovirus exposure and HLA in healthy donors. Study details: From donors who were HLA-typed, an early data release held around 80 million unique TCRs. Broader study findings: The records held CMV serostatus as the only immune exposure information. Within a later analysis, the majority of CMV-associated TCR beta chains appeared HLA-restricted.

PCR used 60 Vbeta primers and 13 Jbeta primers. The protocol was immunoSEQ multiplex PCR, while the TCRdb copy is restricted to in-frame clones and leaves out a portion. The sample shows roughly 190,000 clones, 70% to 80% of them seen only once. In regard to this clone: Its antigen is undetermined.

The sample comprised PBMCs. This sequence originates from a girl aged 10 to 17 in good health and CMV-seropositive.

CDR3 nucleotides: TGTGCCAGCTCAGCCTCGGGGGGGCGCTACGAGCAGTACTTC. It encodes CASSASGGRYEQYF. The J gene is TRBJ2-7, the V gene TRBV18, with 8 bases aligning to TRBD2. CDR1 and CDR2 from the germline V gene are KGHSH and LQKENI. V lost 5 bases and J lost 3; bases outside the gene matches: 6. There are 14 residues in the CDR3.